The entry that follows covers one TCR beta chain sequence. These data originate in a study of blood T cell repertoires in COVID-19. As for the study in general: Whether acute or convalescent, the COVID-19 samples came from the United States, Italy and Spain. The cDNA or gDNA used as material had been derived from T cells, B-cell-depleted T cells, or PBMCs.

J was trimmed by 5 bases and V by 4 bases; bases with no gene match: 11. Germline V CDR1 and CDR2: SGHRS, YFSETQ. The CDR3 has 15 amino acids. Authors' methods: Amplification of reference gene primers was used by the study to estimate nucleated cell counts. Assay: immunoSEQ multiplex PCR; the TCRdb copy retains only in-frame clones and omits some. That table furnishes V, J and clone size, whereas the DNA furnished D and trimming. The sample holds 140,000 or so clones, around 90% seen once. The chain uses TRBV5-1 and TRBJ2-5; 7 positions agree with TRBD1. The receptor was isolated from a woman in her forties or fifties with acute or convalescent COVID-19. Input material: peripheral blood. The CDR3 nucleotides read TGCGCCAGCAGCACATGGACAGGCTCCACGGAGACCCAGTACTTC. Translating gives CASSTWTGSTETQYF.